Given below is one T cell receptor beta chain in context. What it recognizes is unknown. Assay: immunoSEQ multiplex PCR; the TCRdb copy retains only in-frame clones and omits some. In the table there are 25,000 to 30,000 clones, about 81% of which are singletons. This entry is derived from a study of neoadjuvant nivolumab and ipilimumab in lung cancer. Study in general: Nivolumab 3 mg/kg was given days 1, 15 and 29, plus ipilimumab 1 mg/kg day 1 in combination.

General study results and limits: Only two of four nivolumab-treated tumors gained richness and clonality by surgery. Resected tumors had greater TCR richness and clonality than uninvolved lung.

With 5 bases clipped from V and 0 bases from J, the junction kept 7 bases outside the gene matches. Germline CDR1 reads SQVTM; CDR2 reads ANQGSEA. The CDR3 sequence is 15 residues long. This chain joins TRBV29-1 and TRBJ1-1, with TRBD1 identical over 9 bases. The clonotype comes from an adult with non-small cell lung cancer. This sample comprised tumor tissue, obtained after neoadjuvant nivolumab, alone or with ipilimumab, at or shortly before surgery. CDR3 in amino acids: CSVYDRGTLNTEAFF. CDR3 DNA sequence: TGCAGCGTTTATGACAGGGGGACTTTGAACACTGAAGCTTTCTTT.